The T cell receptor (beta chain) described here comes from a study of blood T cell repertoires in COVID-19. Overall study context: T cells, B-cell-depleted T cells, or PBMCs provided the cDNA or gDNA that served as material.

The CDR3 is 13 residues long. The germline V and J ends were trimmed by 0 bases and 3 bases, with 7 bases remaining between them. The germline V gene encodes CDR1 SGDLS and CDR2 YYNGEE. TCRdb's table, derived via immunoSEQ multiplex PCR, lists solely in-frame clones and lacks some. The table records 150,000 to 200,000 clones, roughly 82% of them present only once. Comment on this clone: Different DNA sequences within this sample yield the same CDR3.

The chain links TRBV9 to TRBJ2-7; possibly TRBD1 for D (5 bases). The sequence came from a woman in her forties with COVID-19, enrolled during active disease. The specimen sequenced was peripheral blood. The CDR3 spells CASSVADSYEQYF. The DNA of the CDR3 is TGTGCCAGCAGCGTAGCCGACAGCTACGAGCAGTACTTC.